This is a list of T cell receptor beta chains from one sample in a study of identical twins. TCRdb called the 5' RACE reads again in MiXCR, with one record for every CDR3 protein. The sample records 650,000 to 800,000 distinct CDR3 sequences, more than 6.5% being singletons. This same sample was also taken into another study, of yellow fever vaccine responses in identical twins.

Material for sequencing was PBMCs. All receptors derive from a woman aged 18-29 years in good health. Each CDR3 is given with its conserved first and last residue. A D gene is named only where the DNA matches it firmly. The listing skips clone size in some rows; elsewhere it reads once, few, many or a size class.

D	J	size	V	DNA	CDR3
TRBD1	TRBJ2-7	few	TRBV19	TGTGCCAGTAGCCCCTCCGACAGGGGCTCCGCCTACGAGCAGTACTTC	CASSPSDRGSAYEQYF
.	TRBJ2-1	many	TRBV20-1	TGCAGTGCCGCGCCGACTTTGTTTCTAGGCAATGAGCAGTTCTTC	CSAAPTLFLGNEQFF
.	TRBJ1-5	.	TRBV28	TGTGCCAGCAGTTTGATCAGAGGAGATCAGCCCCAGCATTTT	CASSLIRGDQPQHF
TRBD1	TRBJ1-1	.	TRBV2	TGTGCCAGCAGTGAAGCGACAGGGGCCCTAGCTTTCTTT	CASSEATGALAFF
TRBD2	TRBJ2-7	few	TRBV6-1	TGTGCCAGCAGTGACGACTTAGCGGGGGGTTACGAGCAGTACTTC	CASSDDLAGGYEQYF
.	TRBJ2-2	many	TRBV29-1	TGCAGCGTTGTGGGGACCCCGAGGGACGGGGAGCTGTTTTTT	CSVVGTPRDGELFF
.	TRBJ2-5	.	TRBV5-1	TGCGCCAGCAGCTTGGTGGCAAACGGAGGGTTAGAGACCCAGTACTTC	CASSLVANGGLETQYF
.	TRBJ2-7	.	TRBV15	TGTGCCACCAGCCCTACCAGGAACTACGAGCAGTACTTC	CATSPTRNYEQYF
.	TRBJ2-2	many	TRBV27	TGTGCCAGCAGACAGGAGTTCCAGTGGACCGGGGAGCTGTTTTTT	CASRQEFQWTGELFF
.	TRBJ2-5	many	TRBV5-1	TGCGCCAGCAGCTTGACAGCAAACCAAGAGACCCAGTACTTC	CASSLTANQETQYF
TRBD2	TRBJ2-1	few	TRBV14	TGTGCCAGCAGCCCTCTTGCGGGGGGCTACTACAATGAGCAGTTCTTC	CASSPLAGGYYNEQFF
.	TRBJ2-1	few	TRBV10-3	TGTGCCATCAGTGAGGGGACACTGCCCTACAATGAGCAGTTCTTC	CAISEGTLPYNEQFF
TRBD1	TRBJ1-1	.	TRBV7-9	TGTGCCAGCAGCTCGCCGGTAGACAGGGAGACTACTGAAGCTTTCTTT	CASSSPVDRETTEAFF
.	TRBJ2-7	.	TRBV5-1	TGCGCCAGCCGCGGGACACGCCCCTACGAGCAGTACTTC	CASRGTRPYEQYF
.	TRBJ2-2	few	TRBV28	TGTGCCAGCAGTTTAAATGAACGTGCCGGGGAGCTGTTTTTT	CASSLNERAGELFF
.	TRBJ2-7	few	TRBV2	TGTGCCAGCAGTGACCACGTCAAGGCCTACGAGCAGTACTTC	CASSDHVKAYEQYF
TRBD2	TRBJ2-7	few	TRBV9	TGTGCCAGCACCACAACCTTAAGCGGGGGGATATACGAGCAGTACTTC	CASTTTLSGGIYEQYF